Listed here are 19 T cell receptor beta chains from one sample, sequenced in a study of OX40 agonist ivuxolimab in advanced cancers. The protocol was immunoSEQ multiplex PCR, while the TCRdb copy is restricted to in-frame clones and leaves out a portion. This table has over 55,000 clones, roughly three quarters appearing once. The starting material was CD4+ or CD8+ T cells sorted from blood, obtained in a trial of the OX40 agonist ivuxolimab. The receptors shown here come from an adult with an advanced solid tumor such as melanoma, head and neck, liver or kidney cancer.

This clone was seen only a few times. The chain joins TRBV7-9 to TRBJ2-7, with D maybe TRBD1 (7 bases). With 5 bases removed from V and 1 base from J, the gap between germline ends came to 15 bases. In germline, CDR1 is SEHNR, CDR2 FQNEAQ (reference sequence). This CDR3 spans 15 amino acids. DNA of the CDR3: TGTGCCAGCAGCCCTCAGGGGGGCGGGTCCTACGAGCAGTACTTC. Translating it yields CASSPQGGGSYEQYF.

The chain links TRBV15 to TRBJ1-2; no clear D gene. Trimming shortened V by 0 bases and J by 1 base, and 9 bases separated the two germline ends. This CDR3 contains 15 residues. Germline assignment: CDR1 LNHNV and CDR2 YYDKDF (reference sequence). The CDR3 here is CATSREGFYNYGYTF. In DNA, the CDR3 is TGTGCCACCAGCAGAGAGGGTTTCTATAACTATGGCTACACCTTC.

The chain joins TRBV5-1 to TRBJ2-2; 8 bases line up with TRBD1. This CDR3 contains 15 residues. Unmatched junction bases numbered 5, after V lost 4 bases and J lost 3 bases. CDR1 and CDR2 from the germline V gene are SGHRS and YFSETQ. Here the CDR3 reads CASSAGQVDTGELFF. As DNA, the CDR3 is TGCGCCAGCAGCGCGGGACAGGTCGACACCGGGGAGCTGTTTTTT.

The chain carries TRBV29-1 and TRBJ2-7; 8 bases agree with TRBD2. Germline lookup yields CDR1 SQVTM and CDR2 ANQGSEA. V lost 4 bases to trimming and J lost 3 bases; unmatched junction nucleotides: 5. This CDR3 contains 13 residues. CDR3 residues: CSVAAGAHYEQYF. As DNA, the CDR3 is TGCAGCGTTGCAGCGGGGGCGCACTACGAGCAGTACTTC.

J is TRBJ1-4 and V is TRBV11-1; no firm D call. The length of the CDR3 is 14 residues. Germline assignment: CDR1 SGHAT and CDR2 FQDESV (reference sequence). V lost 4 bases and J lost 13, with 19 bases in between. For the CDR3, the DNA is TGTGCCAGCAGCTCAGACTCCGGCCAGGAGGGACTGTTTTTT. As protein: CASSSDSGQEGLFF.

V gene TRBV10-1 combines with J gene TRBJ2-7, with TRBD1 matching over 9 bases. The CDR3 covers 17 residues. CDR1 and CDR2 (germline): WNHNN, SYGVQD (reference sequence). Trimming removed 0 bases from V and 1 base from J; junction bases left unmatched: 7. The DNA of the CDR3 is TGCGCCAGCAGTGAGTCCTACCGGGACAGGGAATCCTACGAGCAGTACTTC. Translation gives CASSESYRDRESYEQYF.

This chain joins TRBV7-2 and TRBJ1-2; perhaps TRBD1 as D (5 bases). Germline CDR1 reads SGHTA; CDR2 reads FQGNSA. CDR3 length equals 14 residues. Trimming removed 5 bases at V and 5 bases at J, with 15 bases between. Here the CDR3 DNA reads TGTGCCAGCAGCCCTACCCCGGGGGAATATGGCTACACCTTC. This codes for CASSPTPGEYGYTF.

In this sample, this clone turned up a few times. Here the CDR3 DNA reads TGTGCCAGCAGTCGGAATACAGTAGCCAAAAACATTCAGTACTTC. This codes for CASSRNTVAKNIQYF. The V call is TRBV27, the J call TRBJ2-4; no clear D gene. Trimming cost V 5 bases and J 0 bases, with 11 bases left between them. In germline, CDR1 is MNHEY, CDR2 SMNVEV (reference sequence). This CDR3 is built from 15 residues.

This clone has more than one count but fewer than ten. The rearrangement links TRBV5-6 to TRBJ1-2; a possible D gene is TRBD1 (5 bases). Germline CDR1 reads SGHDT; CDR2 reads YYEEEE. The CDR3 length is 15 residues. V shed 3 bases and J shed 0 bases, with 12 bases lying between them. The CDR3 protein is CASSWGTEANYGYTF. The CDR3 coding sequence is TGTGCCAGCAGCTGGGGGACGGAAGCTAACTATGGCTACACCTTC.

The CDR3 region is CASSQVLVGLAGVFDEQFF. The CDR3 DNA reads as TGTGCCAGCAGCCAAGTGTTGGTAGGACTAGCGGGGGTCTTTGATGAGCAGTTCTTC. The chain carries TRBV4-2 and TRBJ2-1; 13 positions agree with TRBD2. Germline V lookup: CDR1 LGHNA, CDR2 YNFKEQ. The V gene end was trimmed by 1 base and the J gene end by 8 bases; junction bases not matched to a gene: 14. The CDR3 loop spans 19 amino acids.

In DNA form, the CDR3 reads TGTGCCAGCAGCGTCCGGGACACTGGCTATGGCTACACCTTC. Its translation is CASSVRDTGYGYTF. V is TRBV9 and J is TRBJ1-2; a possible D gene is TRBD1 (6 bases). This CDR3 region has 14 residues. CDR1 and CDR2 (germline): SGDLS, YYNGEE. V was trimmed by 2 bases and J by 4 bases, leaving 12 bases between them.

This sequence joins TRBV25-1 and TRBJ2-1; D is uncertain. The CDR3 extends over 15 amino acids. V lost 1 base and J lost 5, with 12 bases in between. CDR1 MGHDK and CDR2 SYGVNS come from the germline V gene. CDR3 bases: TGTGCCAGCAGTGAATTCCGTCAGCAGAACAATGAGCAGTTCTTC. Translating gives CASSEFRQQNNEQFF.

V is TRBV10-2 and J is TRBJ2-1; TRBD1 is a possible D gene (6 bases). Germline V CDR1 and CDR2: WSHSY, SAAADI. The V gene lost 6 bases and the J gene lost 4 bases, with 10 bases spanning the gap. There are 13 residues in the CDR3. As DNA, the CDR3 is TGCGCCAGCAGCCCGACAGGTTACAATGAGCAGTTCTTC. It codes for CASSPTGYNEQFF.

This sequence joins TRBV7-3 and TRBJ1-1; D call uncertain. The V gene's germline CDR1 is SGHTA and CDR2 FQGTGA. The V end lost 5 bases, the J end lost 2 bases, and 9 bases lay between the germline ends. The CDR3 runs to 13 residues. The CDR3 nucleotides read TGTGCCAGCAGCCAATACACCAACACTGAAGCTTTCTTT. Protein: CASSQYTNTEAFF.

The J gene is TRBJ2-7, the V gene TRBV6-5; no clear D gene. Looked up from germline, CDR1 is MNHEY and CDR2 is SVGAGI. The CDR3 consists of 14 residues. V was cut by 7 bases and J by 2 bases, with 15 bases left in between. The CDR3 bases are TGTGCCAGCAAGTCGTCGGGTTCGGCCTACGAGCAGTACTTC. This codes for CASKSSGSAYEQYF.

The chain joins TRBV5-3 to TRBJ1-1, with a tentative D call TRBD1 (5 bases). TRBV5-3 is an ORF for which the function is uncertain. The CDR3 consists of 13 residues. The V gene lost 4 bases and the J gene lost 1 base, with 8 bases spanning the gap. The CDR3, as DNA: TGTGCCAGAAGCGGGACCGCGAACACTGAAGCTTTCTTT. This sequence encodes CARSGTANTEAFF.

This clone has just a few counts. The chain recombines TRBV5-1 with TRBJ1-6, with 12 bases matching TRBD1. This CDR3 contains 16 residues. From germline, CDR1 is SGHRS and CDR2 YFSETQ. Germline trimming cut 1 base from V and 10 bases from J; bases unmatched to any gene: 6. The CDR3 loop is CASSLSHGTGGSPLHF. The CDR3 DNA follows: TGCGCCAGCAGCTTGAGCCATGGGACAGGGGGCTCACCCCTCCACTTT.

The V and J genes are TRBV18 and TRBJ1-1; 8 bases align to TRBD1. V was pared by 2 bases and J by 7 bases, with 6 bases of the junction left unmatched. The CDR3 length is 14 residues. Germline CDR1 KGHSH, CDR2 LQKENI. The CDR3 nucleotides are TGTGCCAGCTCACCAGGGACAGGAGCCTTTGAAGCTTTCTTT. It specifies CASSPGTGAFEAFF.

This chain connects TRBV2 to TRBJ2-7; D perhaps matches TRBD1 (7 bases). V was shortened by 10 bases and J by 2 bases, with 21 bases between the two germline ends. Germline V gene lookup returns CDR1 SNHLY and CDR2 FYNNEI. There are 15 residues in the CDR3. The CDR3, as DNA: TGTGCCATCCGCGGCGGGCGGGACAGACCCTACGAGCAGTACTTC. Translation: CAIRGGRDRPYEQYF.